This TCR beta chain was captured by sequencing in a study of cytomegalovirus exposure and HLA in healthy donors. Study as a whole: HLA-typed donors were the source of 83 million or so unique TCRs held in an early data release. Study results and limitations: About 90% or about 30% of the time was how often most TCR beta V segments were productive, according to an earlier analysis. Some V segments, including TRBV6-2 and TRBV6-3, were excluded as indistinguishable.

The CDR3 sequence is 13 residues long. CDR1 is MNHNY and CDR2 is SVGAGI in the germline V gene (reference sequence). It was with 60 Vbeta and 13 Jbeta primers that the PCR ran. The authors' processing: Later, an analysis found around 80 million unique TCR beta chains, and 8.5 million to 12 million of these were shared. Profiled with immunoSEQ multiplex PCR; TCRdb holds only in-frame clones, not every one. Clone size and V and J calls were adopted from that table, with D and trimming inferred from the DNA. Among roughly 86,000 clones, approximately 68% were seen once, and the ten largest hold around a fifth. On this clone: What it binds is unknown.

This TCR came from a woman aged 45-65 years in good health and CMV-seropositive. This chain links TRBV6-6 with TRBJ2-7; 7 bases map to TRBD2. The closer fit of TRBJ2-5 to the DNA end suggests the J call may be wrong. Material for sequencing was PBMCs. The CDR3 bases are TGTGCCAGCAGTTACGCGGGGGAAGAGACCCAGTACTTC. Protein: CASSYAGEETQYF.